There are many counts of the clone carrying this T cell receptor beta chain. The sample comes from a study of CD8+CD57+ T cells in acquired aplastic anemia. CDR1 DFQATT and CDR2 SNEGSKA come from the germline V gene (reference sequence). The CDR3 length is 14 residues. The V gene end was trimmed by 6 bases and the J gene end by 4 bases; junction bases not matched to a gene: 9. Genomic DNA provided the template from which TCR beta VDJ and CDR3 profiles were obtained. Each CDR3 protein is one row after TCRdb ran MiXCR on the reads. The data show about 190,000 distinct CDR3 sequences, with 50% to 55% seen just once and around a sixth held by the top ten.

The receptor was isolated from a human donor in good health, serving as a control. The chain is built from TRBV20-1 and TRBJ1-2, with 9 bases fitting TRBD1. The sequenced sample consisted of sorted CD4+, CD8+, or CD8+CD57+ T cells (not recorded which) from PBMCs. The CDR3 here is CSALRGQGGYGYTF. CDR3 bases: TGCAGTGCCCTCCGGGGACAGGGCGGCTATGGCTACACCTTC.